What follows are 15 T cell receptor beta chains derived from one specimen sequenced in a study of cytomegalovirus exposure and HLA in healthy donors. PCR employed 60 Vbeta and 13 Jbeta primers. Repertoires were generated with immunoSEQ multiplex PCR, while TCRdb's copy carries only in-frame clones and drops some. The sample has around 200,000 clones, approximately 79% seen once. Source material: PBMCs. All receptors come from a man over 45 in good health and CMV-seronegative.

The V call is TRBV7-8, the J call TRBJ1-5; 8 bases are shared with TRBD1. This CDR3 is built from 15 residues. Trimming removed 5 bases from V and 4 bases from J; junction bases left unmatched: 7. Germline V gene sequence: CDR1 SGHVS, CDR2 FQNEAQ. In DNA form, the CDR3 reads TGTGCCAGCAGCCCAGATGACAGGGGAAATCAGCCCCAGCATTTT. It translates to CASSPDDRGNQPQHF. The full variable domain, rest sourced from reference TRBV7-8 and TRBJ1-5, is GAGVSQSPRYKVAKRGQDVALRCDPISGHVSLFWYQQALGQGPEFLTYFQNEAQLDKSGLPSDRFFAERPEGSVSTLKIQRTQQEDSAVYLCASSPDDRGNQPQHFGDGTRLSIL.

About this clone: A much larger clone lies a single base off, so this may be a read error. The gene calls are TRBV6-5 and TRBJ1-1; tentatively, D is TRBD1 (5 bases). The CDR3 totals 13 residues. Germline CDR1 reads MNHEY; CDR2 reads SVGAGI. The V gene lost 6 bases and the J gene lost 1 base, with 9 bases spanning the gap. The CDR3 here is CASSLTGNTEAFF. CDR3 coding DNA: TGTGCCAGCAGCCTCACAGGGAACACTGAAGCTTTCTTT.

This rearrangement joins TRBV12-5 to TRBJ1-1, with D possibly matching TRBD1 (5 bases). The CDR3 length is 14 residues. Germline V gene sequence: CDR1 LGHNT, CDR2 FRNRAP. The ends were cut back, 7 bases at V and 0 bases at J, with 12 bases in the middle. In nucleotides, the CDR3 is TGTGCTAGTGCCTTAACAGGCATGAACACTGAAGCTTTCTTT. Its translation: CASALTGMNTEAFF.

This sequence joins TRBV5-5 and TRBJ2-1; weak D call: TRBD1 (6 bases). The CDR3 has 15 amino acids. V was shortened by 0 bases and J by 3 bases, with 10 bases between the two germline ends. Germline-derived CDR1 and CDR2 are SGHKS and YYEKEE (reference sequence). CDR3 DNA sequence: TGTGCCAGCAGCTTGGCACAGGGTAGCTACAATGAGCAGTTCTTC. Protein sequence: CASSLAQGSYNEQFF.

CDR3: CASSYLRETQYF. The CDR3, as DNA: TGTGCCAGCAGCTACCTCCGGGAGACCCAGTACTTC. This chain connects TRBV7-9 to TRBJ2-5; no definite D call. The germline V gene has CDR1 SEHNR and CDR2 FQNEAQ (reference sequence). The V gene lost 4 bases and the J gene lost 5 bases, with 8 bases spanning the gap. This CDR3 is 12 amino acids long.

The chain links TRBV30 to TRBJ1-6, with 9 bases fitting TRBD1. This CDR3 region has 15 residues. The ends lost 5 bases at V and 10 bases at J; junction bases unmatched: 12. Germline CDR1 GTSNPN, CDR2 SVGIG (reference sequence). The chain's CDR3 is CAWLNRDRVLSPLHF. The CDR3 region has the DNA TGTGCCTGGCTTAACCGGGACAGGGTTTTGTCACCCCTCCACTTT.

The chain has TRBV19 and TRBJ1-1; 12 bases agree with TRBD1. This CDR3 is 19 amino acids long. The germline V gene has CDR1 LNHDA and CDR2 SQIVND (reference sequence). J was trimmed by 4 bases and V by 4 bases; bases with no gene match: 16. The CDR3 loop reads CASSNPRRDRGRKGTEAFF. CDR3 bases: TGTGCCAGTAGTAACCCTCGCCGGGACAGGGGGCGAAAGGGCACTGAAGCTTTCTTT.

V usage is TRBV28 and J usage is TRBJ1-5; 7 bases align to TRBD1. Looked up from germline, CDR1 is MDHEN and CDR2 is SYDVKM. This CDR3 has 14 residues. V lost 5 bases, J lost 6 bases, and 7 bases stayed unmatched. CDR3 DNA sequence: TGTGCCAGCAGTCTTGGACAGGTGAGTCAGCCCCAGCATTTT. Translating it yields CASSLGQVSQPQHF.

The chain joins TRBV10-1 to TRBJ1-2, with 12 nucleotides matching TRBD1. Germline V CDR1 and CDR2: WNHNN, SYGVQD (reference sequence). The CDR3 sequence is 16 residues long. The J segment lost 3 bases and the V segment lost 0 bases, leaving 2 bases of the junction unmatched. The CDR3 DNA follows: TGCGCCAGCAGTGAGTCTGGGACAGGGGGCTACTATGGCTACACCTTC. Protein sequence: CASSESGTGGYYGYTF.

The chain employs TRBV9 and TRBJ1-1; 9 bases match TRBD1. The CDR3 runs to 14 residues. Germline V gives CDR1 SGDLS, CDR2 YYNGEE. With 3 bases clipped from V and 6 bases from J, the junction kept 6 bases outside the gene matches. As DNA, the CDR3 is TGTGCCAGCAGCGCCCGGGACAGGGATGCTGAAGCTTTCTTT. The encoded protein is CASSARDRDAEAFF.

The chain links TRBV6-5 to TRBJ2-7, with D possibly matching TRBD2 (5 bases). The CDR3 runs to 13 residues. From germline, CDR1 is MNHEY and CDR2 SVGAGI. V dropped 2 bases and J dropped 1 base, with 6 bases sitting between them. In DNA, the CDR3 is TGTGCCAGCAGTTACCCGGGGTCCTACGAGCAGTACTTC. Residues: CASSYPGSYEQYF.

The gene calls are TRBV29-1 and TRBJ1-4; 12 bases fit TRBD1. J gave up 8 bases and V 3 bases, and 7 bases lay outside the gene matches. From germline, CDR1 is SQVTM and CDR2 ANQGSEA. CDR3 length: 15 residues. CDR3 in DNA: TGCAGCGTTGAGAGGGACAGGGGGCGAGGGGAAAAACTGTTTTTT. Translating gives CSVERDRGRGEKLFF.

This chain joins TRBV28 and TRBJ2-1; 9 nucleotides agree with TRBD1. The length of the CDR3 is 15 residues. Trimming cost V 5 bases and J 4 bases; bases outside gene matches: 6. Germline lookup yields CDR1 MDHEN and CDR2 SYDVKM. CDR3 region: CASSLTGGAYNEQFF. CDR3 coding DNA: TGTGCCAGCAGTCTAACAGGGGGCGCTTACAATGAGCAGTTCTTC.

The sample holds one count of this clone. V usage is TRBV5-1 and J usage is TRBJ1-2; tentatively, D is TRBD1 (5 bases). Germline CDR1 is SGHRS and CDR2 is YFSETQ. The CDR3 is 15 residues long. Trimming took 0 bases from V and 5 from J, leaving 14 bases between them. CDR3 region: CASSLEVDRPYGYTF. The DNA of the CDR3 is TGCGCCAGCAGCTTGGAGGTCGACAGACCTTATGGCTACACCTTC.

This clone came up once. V gene TRBV2 combines with J gene TRBJ2-7; D is ambiguous. CDR3 length: 15 amino acids. V was trimmed by 6 bases and J by 1 base, leaving 16 bases between them. Germline CDR1 and CDR2: SNHLY and FYNNEI. The CDR3 sequence: CASSRLETRSYEQYF. CDR3 DNA sequence: TGTGCCAGCAGCCGCTTGGAGACTCGATCCTACGAGCAGTACTTC.